This passage covers 10 T cell receptor beta chains from one sample sequenced in a study of regulatory T cells in long-lasting Graves disease. iRepertoire HTBI primers and Arm-PCR of CDR3 regions built TCR beta libraries. Via MiXCR, TCRdb re-called the multiplex PCR reads, giving one row per CDR3 protein. The sample records under 300,000 distinct CDR3 sequences, 18% being singletons. Time point denoted: newly diagnosed GD, antithyroid drugs for less than 3 months. PBMC-extracted RNA yielded the TCR library. The same sample was also studied in work on T cells in Graves' hyperthyroidism and ophthalmopathy.

The material was peripheral blood mononuclear cells (PBMCs), obtained at new diagnosis, from a patient treated with antithyroid drugs. These receptor sequences come from a woman in her thirties with Graves disease.

This clonotype was seen ten or more times. The V and J genes are TRBV2 and TRBJ2-7, with TRBD1 as a possible D gene (6 bases). Trimming took off 3 bases at V and 3 bases at J, with 9 bases between the two ends. From germline, CDR1 is SNHLY and CDR2 FYNNEI. CDR3 length equals 13 residues. Here the CDR3 reads CASSDRGFYEQYF. DNA for the CDR3: TGTGCCAGCAGTGACAGGGGTTTCTACGAGCAGTACTTC.

This clonotype has a count of ten or more. The rearrangement joins TRBV2 to TRBJ2-3; D might be TRBD1 or TRBD2, each matching 6 bases. The CDR3 totals 15 residues. Trimming shortened V by 6 bases and J by 8 bases, and 21 bases separated the two germline ends. CDR1 is SNHLY, CDR2 FYNNEI, per germline. Here the CDR3 reads CASRPAGGAVGTQYF. The CDR3 bases are TGTGCCAGCAGGCCCGCCGGGGGCGCGGTAGGTACGCAGTATTTT.

This clonotype appeared many times. The rearrangement uses TRBV10-1 and TRBJ1-5, with TRBD1 matching 12 bases. Germline lookup yields CDR1 WNHNN and CDR2 SYGVQD (reference sequence). The CDR3 contains 19 residues. The V and J ends lost 5 bases and 0 bases, in that order; junction bases with no gene match: 11. DNA of the CDR3: TGCGCCAGCAGTTACACCGGGACAGGGGGCGTATTTAGCAATCAGCCCCAGCATTTT. Encoded protein: CASSYTGTGGVFSNQPQHF.

There are many counts of this clonotype. The genes are TRBV27 and TRBJ2-3; TRBD2 matches at 7 bases. Trimming at V came to 8 bases and at J to 4 bases, leaving 18 bases not matched to a gene. CDR1 and CDR2 (germline): MNHEY, SMNVEV (reference sequence). This CDR3 has 17 amino acids. The CDR3 DNA sequence: TGTGCCAGCCACTCGTGGGGGGGACGCGGGGCGGCAGATACGCAGTATTTT. Translating gives CASHSWGGRGAADTQYF.

The chain carries TRBV10-1 and TRBJ1-1; D not certain. CDR1 is WNHNN, CDR2 SYGVQD, per germline (reference sequence). The CDR3 is made up of 12 amino acids. V lost 4 bases to trimming and J lost 7 bases, with 10 bases between them. In DNA, the CDR3 is TGCGCCAGCAGTGGAGGAACAAGTGAAGCTTTCTTT. It specifies CASSGGTSEAFF.

The rearrangement links TRBV15 to TRBJ2-3; D possibly corresponds to TRBD1 (6 bases). CDR3 length: 14 residues. Trimming took off 3 bases at V and 4 bases at J, with 11 bases between the two ends. Germline CDR1 reads LNHNV; CDR2 reads YYDKDF (reference sequence). CDR3 region: CATSRVQGADTQYF. CDR3 nucleotide sequence: TGTGCCACCAGCAGGGTACAGGGCGCAGATACGCAGTATTTT.

V is TRBV11-2 and J is TRBJ2-1; 9 bases are a match to TRBD2. The CDR3 extends over 15 amino acids. Trimming removed 5 bases from V and 6 bases from J; junction bases left unmatched: 8. Germline V gene lookup returns CDR1 SGHAT and CDR2 FQNNGV. CDR3 amino acids: CASSVRGGGGNEQFF. For the CDR3, the DNA is TGTGCCAGCAGCGTTCGCGGGGGGGGTGGCAATGAGCAGTTCTTC.

With respect to this clonotype: Just one base apart from a much larger clone, this may be a read error. The chain carries TRBV15 and TRBJ2-1; possibly TRBD2 for D (6 bases). With 2 bases removed from V and 10 bases from J, the gap between germline ends came to 15 bases. Germline-derived CDR1 and CDR2 are LNHNV and YYDKDF (reference sequence). The CDR3 is 14 residues long. The CDR3 DNA follows: TGTGCCACCAGCAGATCACGGCAGGACTACGAGCAGTTCTTC. Translated: CATSRSRQDYEQFF.

The gene calls are TRBV6-2 or TRBV6-3 and TRBJ2-4, with D perhaps matching TRBD2 (7 bases). The CDR3 runs to 16 residues. Germline lookup yields CDR1 MNHEY and CDR2 SVGEGT. The germline V and J ends were trimmed by 8 bases and 4 bases, with 21 bases remaining between them. The CDR3 region has the DNA TGTGCCAGCGGGGGCCCCTTGTTGCGGGAGAAAAACATTCAGTACTTC. Encoded protein: CASGGPLLREKNIQYF.

This clonotype was seen ten or more times. The chain employs TRBV20-1 and TRBJ1-1; 8 positions agree with TRBD1. Germline V gives CDR1 DFQATT, CDR2 SNEGSKA (reference sequence). The CDR3 length is 12 residues. CDR3 residues: CRAGTGTDEAFF. The CDR3 nucleotides read TGCAGAGCCGGGACAGGTACCGACGAAGCTTTCTTT.